Sequencing of this T cell receptor beta chain was carried out in a study of blood T cell repertoires in COVID-19. Study at large: The United States, Italy and Spain supplied acute and convalescent COVID-19 samples. In each case, the material was cDNA or gDNA derived from T cells, B-cell-depleted T cells, or PBMCs.

Under the authors' procedure: For nucleated cells, counts were estimated from reference gene primer amplification. The repertoire was sequenced with immunoSEQ multiplex PCR; TCRdb's copy has only in-frame clones and lacks some. V, J and clone size are taken as reported in that table, and D and trimming were inferred from the DNA itself. This table holds under 150,000 clones, 85% found once. CDR3 length equals 16 residues. V shed 5 bases and J 8 bases; nucleotides not matched to a gene: 14. Germline assignment: CDR1 KGHSH and CDR2 LQKENI. The sample consisted of peripheral blood. The receptor was isolated from a human donor in a cohort sampled during active COVID-19. The chain combines TRBV18 with TRBJ1-4, with 7 nucleotides matching TRBD1. The CDR3 region is CASSASTGPGREKLFF. CDR3 DNA sequence: TGTGCCAGCTCAGCCTCGACAGGGCCGGGGAGGGAAAAACTGTTTTTT.